Listed below are T cell receptor beta chains from one sample, sequenced in a study of T cell repertoires in cytomegalovirus infection. Via MiXCR, TCRdb re-called the reads, giving one row per CDR3 protein. The sample records around 450,000 distinct CDR3 sequences, approximately 10% being singletons. Source material: PBMCs. Receptors originate from a human donor in good health (CMV status not recorded). Some clones in this sample may be carry-over from other donors' samples. The CDR3 runs from the conserved cysteine through the conserved F or W. The D gene is left open where the match is weak. For some rows the clone size is stated as once, few or many, or as a class when expanded; others skip it.

V gene: TRBV19; J gene: TRBJ1-4; D gene: NA; clone size: NA; CDR3 length: 13; CDR3 DNA: TGTGCCAGTAGTCCAGGACAGTCCGAAAAACTGTTTTTT; CDR3 protein: CASSPGQSEKLFF
V gene: TRBV3-1; J gene: TRBJ2-1; D gene: TRBD1; clone size: NA; CDR3 length: 15; CDR3 DNA: TGTGCCAGCAGCCAAGATATAGGACAGGGCACTGAGCAGTTCTTC; CDR3 protein: CASSQDIGQGTEQFF
V gene: TRBV6-1; J gene: TRBJ2-7; D gene: TRBD1; clone size: many; CDR3 length: 16; CDR3 DNA: TGTGCCAGCAGTGGCGACAGGGGGGCCCTGGGTTACGAGCAGTACTTC; CDR3 protein: CASSGDRGALGYEQYF
V gene: TRBV2; J gene: TRBJ1-5; D gene: NA; clone size: many; CDR3 length: 13; CDR3 DNA: TGTGCCAGCAGTGAAGAGGTCCAGCAGCCCCAGCATTTT; CDR3 protein: CASSEEVQQPQHF
V gene: TRBV27; J gene: TRBJ2-3; D gene: NA; clone size: many; CDR3 length: 17; CDR3 DNA: TGTGCCAGCAGTTCATCCTGGGGGCGGCTTAGCACAGATACGCAGTATTTT; CDR3 protein: CASSSSWGRLSTDTQYF
V gene: TRBV24-1; J gene: TRBJ2-5; D gene: TRBD2; clone size: NA; CDR3 length: 17; CDR3 DNA: TGTGCCACCAGTGACCCAGTCGCTAGCGGGGGAGGAGAGACCCAGTACTTC; CDR3 protein: CATSDPVASGGGETQYF
V gene: TRBV9; J gene: TRBJ1-2; D gene: TRBD1; clone size: few; CDR3 length: 15; CDR3 DNA: TGTGCCAGCAGCGTACGAGGGGGCGAAGGCTATGGCTACACCTTC; CDR3 protein: CASSVRGGEGYGYTF
V gene: TRBV5-5; J gene: TRBJ2-7; D gene: NA; clone size: few; CDR3 length: 14; CDR3 DNA: TGTGTCAGCAGCCGAGGACCCGGAGGCTACGAGCAGTACTTC; CDR3 protein: CVSSRGPGGYEQYF
V gene: TRBV29-1; J gene: TRBJ1-1; D gene: NA; clone size: few; CDR3 length: 13; CDR3 DNA: TGCAGCGTTGAAGTGTCCCAGAACACTGAAGCTTTCTTT; CDR3 protein: CSVEVSQNTEAFF
V gene: TRBV14; J gene: TRBJ2-1; D gene: TRBD1; clone size: few; CDR3 length: 15; CDR3 DNA: TGTGCCAGCAGCCAACTGCAGGGGGCTTACAATGAGCAGTTCTTC; CDR3 protein: CASSQLQGAYNEQFF
V gene: TRBV18; J gene: TRBJ1-1; D gene: NA; clone size: NA; CDR3 length: 14; CDR3 DNA: TGTGCCAGCTCACCGGAGACTTATGACACTGAAGCTTTCTTT; CDR3 protein: CASSPETYDTEAFF
V gene: TRBV2; J gene: TRBJ2-3; D gene: NA; clone size: many; CDR3 length: 13; CDR3 DNA: TGTGCCAGCAGAAATCGGGGGAGAGATACGCAGTATTTT; CDR3 protein: CASRNRGRDTQYF
V gene: TRBV14; J gene: TRBJ2-1; D gene: NA; clone size: NA; CDR3 length: 17; CDR3 DNA: TGTGCCAGCAGCCAATCGTTCGTAGGTGGAATACGAAATGAGCAGTTCTTC; CDR3 protein: CASSQSFVGGIRNEQFF
V gene: TRBV28; J gene: TRBJ1-2; D gene: NA; clone size: many; CDR3 length: 13; CDR3 DNA: TGTGCCAGCAGTTTCCGCGGACAGCATGGCTACACCTTC; CDR3 protein: CASSFRGQHGYTF
V gene: TRBV19; J gene: TRBJ2-7; D gene: NA; clone size: NA; CDR3 length: 15; CDR3 DNA: TGTGCCAGTAGTATAGGCTGGGGATCTTCCTACGAGCAGTACTTC; CDR3 protein: CASSIGWGSSYEQYF
V gene: TRBV11-2; J gene: TRBJ2-1; D gene: NA; clone size: NA; CDR3 length: 13; CDR3 DNA: TGTGCCAGCAGCTTAGCGACATCAAATGAGCAGTTCTTC; CDR3 protein: CASSLATSNEQFF
V gene: TRBV7-6; J gene: TRBJ1-1; D gene: TRBD1; clone size: many; CDR3 length: 18; CDR3 DNA: TGTGCCAGCAGCTTACGGGAGACAGGGGGATATATGAACACTGAAGCTTTCTTT; CDR3 protein: CASSLRETGGYMNTEAFF
V gene: TRBV27; J gene: TRBJ1-5; D gene: TRBD1; clone size: many; CDR3 length: 15; CDR3 DNA: TGTGCCAGCCCTGAGGACAGGGGAGGCAATCAGCCCCAGCATTTT; CDR3 protein: CASPEDRGGNQPQHF
V gene: TRBV20-1; J gene: TRBJ2-7; D gene: TRBD2; clone size: NA; CDR3 length: 15; CDR3 DNA: TGCAGTGCTCACGGGGGAGGGCTACCTAACTACGAGCAGTACTTC; CDR3 protein: CSAHGGGLPNYEQYF
V gene: TRBV28; J gene: TRBJ1-2; D gene: NA; clone size: many; CDR3 length: 14; CDR3 DNA: TGTGCCAGCAGTTCCGGACAGCCGACGACAGGCTACACCTTC; CDR3 protein: CASSSGQPTTGYTF
V gene: TRBV7-9; J gene: TRBJ2-5; D gene: TRBD2; clone size: many; CDR3 length: 14; CDR3 DNA: TGTGCCAGCAGCCGTCTAGCGGGAGTAGAGACCCAGTACTTC; CDR3 protein: CASSRLAGVETQYF
V gene: TRBV27; J gene: TRBJ2-1; D gene: NA; clone size: many; CDR3 length: 12; CDR3 DNA: TGTGCCACCCAGGGGTTAGCCTATGAGCAGTTCTTC; CDR3 protein: CATQGLAYEQFF
V gene: TRBV28; J gene: TRBJ2-7; D gene: TRBD2; clone size: few; CDR3 length: 15; CDR3 DNA: TGTGCCAGCAGTCCAAATAGCGGGAGGGCCTACGAGCAGTACTTC; CDR3 protein: CASSPNSGRAYEQYF
V gene: TRBV27; J gene: TRBJ2-2; D gene: NA; clone size: many; CDR3 length: 15; CDR3 DNA: TGTGCCAGCAGTTTATTACAGGTGAACACCGGGGAGCTGTTTTTT; CDR3 protein: CASSLLQVNTGELFF
V gene: TRBV27; J gene: TRBJ1-1; D gene: TRBD1; clone size: many; CDR3 length: 14; CDR3 DNA: TGTGCCAGCAGTGCGTACAGGGGCGGCACTGAAGCTTTCTTT; CDR3 protein: CASSAYRGGTEAFF
V gene: TRBV7-6; J gene: TRBJ2-3; D gene: TRBD1; clone size: NA; CDR3 length: 20; CDR3 DNA: TGTGCCAGCAGCATCCTCTTCCGTAGGGGGCGAGGGGGTGTTGAGGATACGCAGTATTTT; CDR3 protein: CASSILFRRGRGGVEDTQYF
V gene: TRBV20-1; J gene: TRBJ1-1; D gene: NA; clone size: NA; CDR3 length: 15; CDR3 DNA: TGCAGTGCTAGAGGTACAGTGGTCGGGAACACTGAAGCTTTCTTT; CDR3 protein: CSARGTVVGNTEAFF
V gene: TRBV20-1; J gene: TRBJ1-3; D gene: NA; clone size: NA; CDR3 length: 15; CDR3 DNA: TGCAGTGCTAGGGGTGGACGGGACCCTGGAAACACCATATATTTT; CDR3 protein: CSARGGRDPGNTIYF
V gene: TRBV6-1; J gene: TRBJ1-6; D gene: NA; clone size: many; CDR3 length: 13; CDR3 DNA: TGTGCCAGCAGTGACCCTGACAGGTATCGCCTCCACTTT; CDR3 protein: CASSDPDRYRLHF
V gene: TRBV7-6; J gene: TRBJ2-4; D gene: NA; clone size: few; CDR3 length: 16; CDR3 DNA: TGTGCCAGCAGCCCCAAAGCTGGGGCGGCCAAAAACATTCAGTACTTC; CDR3 protein: CASSPKAGAAKNIQYF
V gene: TRBV12-3/TRBV12-4; J gene: TRBJ2-5; D gene: TRBD2; clone size: many; CDR3 length: 16; CDR3 DNA: TGTGCCAGCAGTTTATGGCTAGCGGGGGGGCAAGAGACCCAGTACTTC; CDR3 protein: CASSLWLAGGQETQYF
V gene: TRBV12-3/TRBV12-4; J gene: TRBJ1-1; D gene: NA; clone size: many; CDR3 length: 14; CDR3 DNA: TGTGCCAGCAGTCCCCCAGCGGAACCGGCTGAAGCTTTCTTT; CDR3 protein: CASSPPAEPAEAFF
V gene: TRBV6-1; J gene: TRBJ1-5; D gene: NA; clone size: many; CDR3 length: 15; CDR3 DNA: TGTGCCAGCAGTGATCTTGACGGTAGCAATCAGCCCCAGCATTTT; CDR3 protein: CASSDLDGSNQPQHF
V gene: TRBV7-9; J gene: TRBJ2-3; D gene: NA; clone size: many; CDR3 length: 15; CDR3 DNA: TGTGCCAGCAGCTTACGCGGAGCTAGCACAGATACGCAGTATTTT; CDR3 protein: CASSLRGASTDTQYF
V gene: TRBV20-1; J gene: TRBJ2-1; D gene: NA; clone size: few; CDR3 length: 15; CDR3 DNA: TGCAGTGCCGGCTTTGGGGGGCCCTCCTACAATGAGCAGTTCTTC; CDR3 protein: CSAGFGGPSYNEQFF
V gene: TRBV12-3/TRBV12-4; J gene: TRBJ1-6; D gene: NA; clone size: many; CDR3 length: 15; CDR3 DNA: TGTGCCAGCAGCTACTCAGGGGCTAAGAATTCACCCCTCCACTTT; CDR3 protein: CASSYSGAKNSPLHF
V gene: TRBV12-3/TRBV12-4; J gene: TRBJ1-2; D gene: NA; clone size: many; CDR3 length: 17; CDR3 DNA: TGTGCCAGCAGCCCCTATGGGGCAGGAGACTACGTCTATGGCTACACCTTC; CDR3 protein: CASSPYGAGDYVYGYTF
V gene: TRBV3-1; J gene: TRBJ2-7; D gene: NA; clone size: few; CDR3 length: 16; CDR3 DNA: TGTGCCAGCAGCCAAGGCGGCGGGCGGAGCTCCTACGAGCAGTACTTC; CDR3 protein: CASSQGGGRSSYEQYF
V gene: TRBV19; J gene: TRBJ1-1; D gene: NA; clone size: NA; CDR3 length: 13; CDR3 DNA: TGTGCCAGTAGTAGGGGGGGAGAGACTGAAGCTTTCTTT; CDR3 protein: CASSRGGETEAFF
V gene: TRBV12-3/TRBV12-4; J gene: TRBJ2-1; D gene: TRBD2; clone size: few; CDR3 length: 18; CDR3 DNA: TGTGCCAGCAGTTTAAGGGGACTAGCGGGAGGGCCGGGGAATGAGCAGTTCTTC; CDR3 protein: CASSLRGLAGGPGNEQFF
V gene: TRBV15; J gene: TRBJ2-1; D gene: NA; clone size: many; CDR3 length: 13; CDR3 DNA: TGTGCCACCAGCGGACGGGCTCAGGATCAGCAGTTCTTC; CDR3 protein: CATSGRAQDQQFF
V gene: TRBV30; J gene: TRBJ2-1; D gene: NA; clone size: many; CDR3 length: 16; CDR3 DNA: TGTGCCTGGAGCTGGGAAGGAGAGAGCTCCTACAATGAGCAGTTCTTC; CDR3 protein: CAWSWEGESSYNEQFF
V gene: TRBV11-2; J gene: TRBJ1-5; D gene: NA; clone size: many; CDR3 length: 13; CDR3 DNA: TGTGCCAGCAGTTACTCGGGCAATCAGCCCCAGCATTTT; CDR3 protein: CASSYSGNQPQHF
V gene: TRBV5-5; J gene: TRBJ2-5; D gene: NA; clone size: many; CDR3 length: 13; CDR3 DNA: TGTGCCAGCAGCGTAGGGACAATGGAGACCCAGTACTTC; CDR3 protein: CASSVGTMETQYF
V gene: TRBV23-1; J gene: TRBJ1-5; D gene: NA; clone size: NA; CDR3 length: 14; CDR3 DNA: TGCGCCAGCAGACTCAATAGAATTGGGAGCCCCCAGCATTTT; CDR3 protein: CASRLNRIGSPQHF
V gene: TRBV27; J gene: TRBJ1-5; D gene: TRBD1; clone size: many; CDR3 length: 15; CDR3 DNA: TGTGCCAGCAGCCCCACAGGGGGTAGCAATCAGCCCCAGCATTTT; CDR3 protein: CASSPTGGSNQPQHF
V gene: TRBV10-3; J gene: TRBJ2-1; D gene: NA; clone size: many; CDR3 length: 11; CDR3 DNA: TGTGCCATCAGTGATCTAAATGAGCAGTTCTTC; CDR3 protein: CAISDLNEQFF
V gene: TRBV11-1; J gene: TRBJ2-3; D gene: NA; clone size: many; CDR3 length: 17; CDR3 DNA: TGTGCCAGCAGCAGGGACCGGACAGAAAGAAGCACAGATACGCAGTATTTT; CDR3 protein: CASSRDRTERSTDTQYF
V gene: TRBV7-8; J gene: TRBJ2-7; D gene: TRBD2; clone size: many; CDR3 length: 15; CDR3 DNA: TGTGCCAGCAGCTCTAGCGGGAGGCCCCCCTACGAGCAGTACTTC; CDR3 protein: CASSSSGRPPYEQYF
V gene: TRBV3-1; J gene: TRBJ1-2; D gene: NA; clone size: many; CDR3 length: 12; CDR3 DNA: TGTGCCAGCAGCCAAGAACTGGGCGGCTACACCTTC; CDR3 protein: CASSQELGGYTF
V gene: TRBV28; J gene: TRBJ1-4; D gene: NA; clone size: NA; CDR3 length: 11; CDR3 DNA: TGTGCCATCGGGATTAATGAAAAACTGTTTTTT; CDR3 protein: CAIGINEKLFF
V gene: TRBV20-1; J gene: TRBJ2-5; D gene: NA; clone size: many; CDR3 length: 13; CDR3 DNA: TGCAGTGCTAGCGGTCCGTTGGGAGAGACCCAGTACTTC; CDR3 protein: CSASGPLGETQYF
V gene: TRBV20-1; J gene: TRBJ2-7; D gene: TRBD2; clone size: many; CDR3 length: 12; CDR3 DNA: TGCAGTGCCAAAACGGGGGGGCGCGAGCAGTACTTC; CDR3 protein: CSAKTGGREQYF